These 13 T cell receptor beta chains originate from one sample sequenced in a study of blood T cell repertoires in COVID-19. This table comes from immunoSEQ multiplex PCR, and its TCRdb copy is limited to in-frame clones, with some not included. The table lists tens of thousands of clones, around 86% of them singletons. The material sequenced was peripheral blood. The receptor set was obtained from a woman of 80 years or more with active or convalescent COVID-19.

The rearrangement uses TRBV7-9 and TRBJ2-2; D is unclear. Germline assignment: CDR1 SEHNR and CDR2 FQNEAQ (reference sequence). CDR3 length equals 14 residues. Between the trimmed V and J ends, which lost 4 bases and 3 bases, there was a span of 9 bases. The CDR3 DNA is TGTGCCAGCAGCTCCCGTCAGGACACCGGGGAGCTGTTTTTT. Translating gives CASSSRQDTGELFF.

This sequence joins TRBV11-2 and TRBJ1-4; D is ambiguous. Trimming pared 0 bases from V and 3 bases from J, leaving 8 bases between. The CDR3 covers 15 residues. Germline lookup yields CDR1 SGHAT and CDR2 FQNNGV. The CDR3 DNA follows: TGTGCCAGCAGCTTAGAGGCAGGCCCTAATGAAAAACTGTTTTTT. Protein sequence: CASSLEAGPNEKLFF.

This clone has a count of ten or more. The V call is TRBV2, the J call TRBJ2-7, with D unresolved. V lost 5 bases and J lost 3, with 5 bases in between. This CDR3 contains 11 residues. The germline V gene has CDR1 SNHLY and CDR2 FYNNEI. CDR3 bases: TGTGCCAGCAGTCCCAGCTACGAGCAGTACTTC. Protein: CASSPSYEQYF.

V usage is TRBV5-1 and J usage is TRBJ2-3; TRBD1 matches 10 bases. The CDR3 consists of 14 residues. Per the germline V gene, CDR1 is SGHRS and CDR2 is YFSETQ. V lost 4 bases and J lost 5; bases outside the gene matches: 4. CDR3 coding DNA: TGCGCCAGCAGCCCCGGACAGGGGGAAGATACGCAGTATTTT. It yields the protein CASSPGQGEDTQYF.

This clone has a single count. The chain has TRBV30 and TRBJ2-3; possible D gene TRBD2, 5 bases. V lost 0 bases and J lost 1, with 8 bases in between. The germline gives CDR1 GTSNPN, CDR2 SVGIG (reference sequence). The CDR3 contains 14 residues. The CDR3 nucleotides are TGTGCCTGGAGTGTAGATAGCGGCACAGATACGCAGTATTTT. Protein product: CAWSVDSGTDTQYF.

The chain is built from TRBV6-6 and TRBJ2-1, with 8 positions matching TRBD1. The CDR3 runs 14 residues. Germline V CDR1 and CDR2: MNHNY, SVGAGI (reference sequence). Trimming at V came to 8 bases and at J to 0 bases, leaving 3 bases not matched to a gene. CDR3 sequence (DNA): TGTGCCAGCGGGGGACAGGTCTCCTACAATGAGCAGTTCTTC. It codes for CASGGQVSYNEQFF.

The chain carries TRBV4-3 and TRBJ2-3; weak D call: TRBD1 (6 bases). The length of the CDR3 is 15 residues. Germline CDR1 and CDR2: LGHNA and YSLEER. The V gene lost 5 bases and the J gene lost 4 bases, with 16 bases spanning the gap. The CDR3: CASSKQLRGSDTQYF. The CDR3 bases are TGCGCCAGCAGCAAGCAACTTAGGGGGTCAGATACGCAGTATTTT.

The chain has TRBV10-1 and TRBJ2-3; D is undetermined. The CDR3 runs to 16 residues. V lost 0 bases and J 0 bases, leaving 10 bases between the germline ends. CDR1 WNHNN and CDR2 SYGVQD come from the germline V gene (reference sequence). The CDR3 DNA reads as TGCGCCAGCAGTGAGTCGGGCAGCTCTAGCACAGATACGCAGTATTTT. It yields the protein CASSESGSSSTDTQYF.

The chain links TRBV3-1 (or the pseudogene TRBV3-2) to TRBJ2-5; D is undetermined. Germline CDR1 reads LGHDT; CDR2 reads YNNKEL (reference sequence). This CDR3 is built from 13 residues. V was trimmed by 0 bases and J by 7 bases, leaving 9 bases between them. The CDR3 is CASSQDNSGTQYF. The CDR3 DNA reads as TGTGCCAGCAGCCAAGATAACTCGGGGACCCAGTACTTC.

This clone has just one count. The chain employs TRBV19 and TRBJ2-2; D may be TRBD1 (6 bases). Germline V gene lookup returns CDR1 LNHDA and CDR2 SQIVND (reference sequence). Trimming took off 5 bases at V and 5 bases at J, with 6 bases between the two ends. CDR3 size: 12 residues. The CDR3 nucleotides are TGTGCCAGTAGTCAGGGGACCGGGGAGCTGTTTTTT. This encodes CASSQGTGELFF.

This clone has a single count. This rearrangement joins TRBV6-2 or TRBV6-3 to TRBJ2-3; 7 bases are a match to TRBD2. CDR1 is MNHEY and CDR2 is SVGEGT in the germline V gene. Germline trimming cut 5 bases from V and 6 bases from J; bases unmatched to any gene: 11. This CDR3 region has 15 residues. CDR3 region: CASSETSRARDTQYF. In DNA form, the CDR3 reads TGTGCCAGCAGTGAGACTAGCAGGGCACGGGATACGCAGTATTTT.

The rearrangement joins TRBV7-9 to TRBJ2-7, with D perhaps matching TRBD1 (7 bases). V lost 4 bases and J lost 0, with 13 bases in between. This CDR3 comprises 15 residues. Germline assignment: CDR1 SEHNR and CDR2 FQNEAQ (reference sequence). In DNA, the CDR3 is TGTGCCAGCAGCTCCCAGGGGGGCAGCTCCTACGAGCAGTACTTC. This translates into CASSSQGGSSYEQYF. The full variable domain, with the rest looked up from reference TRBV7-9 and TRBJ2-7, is DTGVSQNPRHKITKRGQNVTFRCDPISEHNRLYWYRQTLGQGPEFLTYFQNEAQLEKSRLLSDRFSAERPKGSFSTLEIQRTEQGDSAMYLCASSSQGGSSYEQYFGPGTRLTVT.

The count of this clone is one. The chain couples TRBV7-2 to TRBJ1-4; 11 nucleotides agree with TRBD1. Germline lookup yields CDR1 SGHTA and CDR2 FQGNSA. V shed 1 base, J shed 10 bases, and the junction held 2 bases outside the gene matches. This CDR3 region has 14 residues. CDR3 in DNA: TGTGCCAGCAGCTTAGGGACAGGGGGCCGAAAACTGTTTTTT. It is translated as CASSLGTGGRKLFF.